The present T cell receptor beta chain was sequenced within a study of radiotherapy plus CTLA-4 blockade in lung cancer. Notes on the study in general: Early shifts in blood T cell clones, with interferon-beta, reportedly predicted response best. In blood, tumor-derived TCR clones expanded after radiotherapy plus ipilimumab.

TCRdb keeps only in-frame clones here, not all; method: immunoSEQ multiplex PCR. The sample holds approximately 65,000 clones, approximately 77% seen once. CTLA-4 blockade using ipilimumab, together with focal radiation, was received by patients with chemo-refractory metastatic non-small-cell lung cancer. Note on this clone: Its antigen remains unidentified.

The CDR3 extends over 15 amino acids. Germline loops: CDR1 SGHRS, CDR2 YFSETQ. The V segment lost 4 bases and the J segment 8 bases; nucleotides outside the gene matches: 9. The V and J genes are TRBV5-1 and TRBJ1-4; 9 bases agree with TRBD1. The sequence derives from a human donor with non-small cell lung cancer who had a complete response to radiotherapy plus ipilimumab. Sample: peripheral blood, taken from a patient treated with radiotherapy plus ipilimumab. Here the CDR3 reads CASSPMGQGVEKLFF. Written as DNA, the CDR3 is TGCGCCAGCAGCCCCATGGGACAGGGAGTCGAAAAACTGTTTTTT.